This is a list of T cell receptor beta chains from one sample in a study of shared clonotypes between healthy human individuals. The method was immunoSEQ multiplex PCR; TCRdb's version includes in-frame clones alone and lacks a portion of them. The data hold some 1,100,000 clones, with more than 75% observed a single time. Sequenced sample: memory CD4+ T cells from PBMCs. All receptors derive from a young man in good health. Some clones in this sample may be carry-over from other donors' samples. CDR3s include the opening cysteine and the closing phenylalanine or tryptophan. Fields, in order: clone size, V gene, D gene, J gene, CDR3 protein, CDR3 DNA. The D gene is left open where the match is weak. Clone size is stated in some rows and not others, as once, few, many or a class when expanded.

clone_size: .; v_call: TRBV11-2; d_call: .; j_call: TRBJ1-1; cdr3_aa: CASSPLGGHTEAFF; cdr3_nt: TGTGCCAGCAGCCCCCTTGGGGGGCACACTGAAGCTTTCTTT
clone_size: .; v_call: TRBV10-3; d_call: .; j_call: TRBJ1-2; cdr3_aa: CAISESRRQEGYGYTF; cdr3_nt: TGTGCCATCAGTGAGTCGCGTCGTCAAGAGGGCTATGGCTACACCTTC
clone_size: .; v_call: TRBV29-1; d_call: TRBD1; j_call: TRBJ2-7; cdr3_aa: CSVRTQGAGEQYF; cdr3_nt: TGCAGCGTCCGAACACAGGGGGCGGGTGAGCAGTACTTC
clone_size: .; v_call: TRBV11-3; d_call: TRBD2; j_call: TRBJ2-1; cdr3_aa: CASSQASLAGPSYNEQFF; cdr3_nt: TGTGCCAGCAGCCAAGCAAGTCTAGCGGGCCCCTCCTACAATGAGCAGTTCTTC
clone_size: once; v_call: TRBV7-3; d_call: TRBD1; j_call: TRBJ2-1; cdr3_aa: CASSPGQGKNEQFF; cdr3_nt: TGTGCCAGCAGCCCGGGACAGGGGAAGAATGAGCAGTTCTTC
clone_size: .; v_call: TRBV5-4; d_call: .; j_call: TRBJ2-2; cdr3_aa: CASSLVETGELFF; cdr3_nt: TGTGCCAGCAGCTTGGTTGAGACCGGGGAGCTGTTTTTT
clone_size: .; v_call: TRBV4-1; d_call: TRBD2; j_call: TRBJ2-5; cdr3_aa: CASSQVLADAGTQYF; cdr3_nt: TGCGCCAGCAGCCAAGTTCTAGCGGACGCTGGGACCCAGTACTTC
clone_size: .; v_call: TRBV19; d_call: .; j_call: TRBJ1-5; cdr3_aa: CASSTLTGYSNQPQHF; cdr3_nt: TGTGCCAGTAGTACCCTAACAGGGTATAGCAATCAGCCCCAGCATTTT
clone_size: .; v_call: TRBV19; d_call: TRBD2; j_call: TRBJ2-1; cdr3_aa: CASSGAGGFYNEQFF; cdr3_nt: TGTGCCAGTTCTGGAGCGGGAGGGTTCTACAATGAGCAGTTCTTC
clone_size: .; v_call: TRBV28; d_call: .; j_call: TRBJ2-1; cdr3_aa: CASINRAVSYNEQFF; cdr3_nt: TGTGCCAGCATAAACAGGGCGGTCTCCTACAATGAGCAGTTCTTC
clone_size: few; v_call: TRBV7-9; d_call: .; j_call: TRBJ1-1; cdr3_aa: CASSHLRGNTEAFF; cdr3_nt: TGTGCCAGCAGTCATCTCCGCGGGAACACTGAAGCTTTCTTT
clone_size: .; v_call: TRBV27; d_call: .; j_call: TRBJ2-3; cdr3_aa: CASSTSQTRGTDTQYF; cdr3_nt: TGTGCCAGCAGTACCTCTCAGACCAGGGGCACAGATACGCAGTATTTT
clone_size: .; v_call: TRBV6-5; d_call: .; j_call: TRBJ2-2; cdr3_aa: CASSPPTANTGELFF; cdr3_nt: TGTGCCAGCAGCCCCCCGACCGCGAACACCGGGGAGCTGTTTTTT
clone_size: .; v_call: TRBV5-1; d_call: TRBD1; j_call: TRBJ2-1; cdr3_aa: CASSLGLGQGVEQFF; cdr3_nt: TGCGCCAGCAGCTTGGGTCTTGGACAGGGTGTCGAGCAGTTCTTC
clone_size: few; v_call: TRBV5-1; d_call: TRBD2; j_call: TRBJ2-1; cdr3_aa: CASSLGVGGLSGEQFF; cdr3_nt: TGCGCCAGCAGCTTGGGAGTGGGAGGGCTGTCGGGCGAGCAGTTCTTC
clone_size: .; v_call: TRBV29-1; d_call: TRBD1; j_call: TRBJ1-1; cdr3_aa: CSVETGGNTEAFF; cdr3_nt: TGCAGCGTTGAGACAGGGGGCAACACTGAAGCTTTCTTT
clone_size: .; v_call: TRBV10-1; d_call: .; j_call: TRBJ2-7; cdr3_aa: CASQGSDEQYF; cdr3_nt: TGCGCCAGCCAGGGAAGCGACGAGCAGTACTTC
clone_size: once; v_call: TRBV10-3; d_call: .; j_call: TRBJ2-3; cdr3_aa: CAISPPGSTDTQYF; cdr3_nt: TGTGCCATATCTCCCCCGGGTAGCACAGATACGCAGTATTTT
clone_size: .; v_call: TRBV14; d_call: .; j_call: TRBJ1-5; cdr3_aa: CASSQGVEPSNQPQHF; cdr3_nt: TGTGCCAGCAGCCAAGGTGTAGAGCCGAGCAATCAGCCCCAGCATTTT
clone_size: .; v_call: TRBV2; d_call: TRBD1; j_call: TRBJ2-3; cdr3_aa: CASSRDRGRTDTQYF; cdr3_nt: TGTGCCAGCAGTAGGGACAGGGGGCGCACAGATACGCAGTATTTT
clone_size: .; v_call: TRBV7-2; d_call: .; j_call: TRBJ2-1; cdr3_aa: CASSLGPVSYNEQFF; cdr3_nt: TGTGCCAGCAGCTTAGGACCTGTCTCCTACAATGAGCAGTTCTTC
clone_size: .; v_call: TRBV29-1; d_call: .; j_call: TRBJ1-1; cdr3_aa: CSVDRALTEAFF; cdr3_nt: TGCAGCGTTGACAGGGCTCTCACTGAAGCTTTCTTT
clone_size: .; v_call: TRBV5-1; d_call: .; j_call: TRBJ1-2; cdr3_aa: CASSLEAEYGYTF; cdr3_nt: TGCGCCAGCAGCTTGGAAGCAGAATATGGCTACACCTTC
clone_size: .; v_call: TRBV10-3; d_call: .; j_call: TRBJ2-1; cdr3_aa: CAISEVSLNEQFF; cdr3_nt: TGTGCCATCAGTGAGGTTTCCTTGAATGAGCAGTTCTTC
clone_size: .; v_call: TRBV4-2; d_call: TRBD1; j_call: TRBJ2-7; cdr3_aa: CASSQEGTVTYEQYF; cdr3_nt: TGTGCCAGCAGCCAAGAGGGGACAGTGACTTACGAGCAGTACTTC
clone_size: .; v_call: TRBV7-9; d_call: .; j_call: TRBJ2-1; cdr3_aa: CASTSSQTRADEQFF; cdr3_nt: TGTGCCAGCACCTCTTCCCAAACTAGAGCCGATGAGCAGTTCTTC
clone_size: once; v_call: TRBV18; d_call: TRBD2; j_call: TRBJ2-1; cdr3_aa: CASSPGLAGYNEQFF; cdr3_nt: TGTGCCAGCTCACCGGGACTAGCGGGTTACAATGAGCAGTTCTTC
clone_size: .; v_call: TRBV30; d_call: TRBD1; j_call: TRBJ1-2; cdr3_aa: CAWSLDRGYGYTF; cdr3_nt: TGTGCCTGGAGTCTCGACAGGGGATATGGCTACACCTTC
clone_size: .; v_call: TRBV25-1; d_call: .; j_call: TRBJ2-7; cdr3_aa: CASSERGVGYEQYF; cdr3_nt: TGTGCCAGCAGTGAACGAGGAGTAGGCTACGAGCAGTACTTC
clone_size: .; v_call: TRBV18; d_call: TRBD1; j_call: TRBJ1-4; cdr3_aa: CASSAQGTTNEKLFF; cdr3_nt: TGTGCCAGCTCAGCACAGGGGACAACTAATGAAAAACTGTTTTTT
clone_size: .; v_call: TRBV5-4; d_call: .; j_call: TRBJ2-1; cdr3_aa: CASSGGRQSSYNEQFF; cdr3_nt: TGTGCCAGCAGCGGGGGACGACAGAGCTCCTACAATGAGCAGTTCTTC
clone_size: .; v_call: TRBV6-1; d_call: TRBD1; j_call: TRBJ1-5; cdr3_aa: CASSDLSGGSNQPQHF; cdr3_nt: TGTGCCAGCAGTGACCTATCAGGGGGAAGCAATCAGCCCCAGCATTTT
clone_size: .; v_call: TRBV19; d_call: .; j_call: TRBJ1-2; cdr3_aa: CASSIMGTETYGYTF; cdr3_nt: TGTGCCAGTAGTATAATGGGGACCGAAACGTATGGCTACACCTTC
clone_size: .; v_call: TRBV18; d_call: .; j_call: TRBJ2-7; cdr3_aa: CASSGGADRVQYF; cdr3_nt: TGTGCCAGCTCAGGTGGAGCGGATAGAGTGCAGTACTTC
clone_size: .; v_call: TRBV9; d_call: .; j_call: TRBJ1-1; cdr3_aa: CASSPGLDTEAFF; cdr3_nt: TGTGCCAGCAGCCCCGGTTTGGACACTGAAGCTTTCTTT
clone_size: .; v_call: TRBV28; d_call: .; j_call: TRBJ2-7; cdr3_aa: CASSYPWGPTYEQYF; cdr3_nt: TGTGCCAGCAGTTATCCTTGGGGGCCAACCTACGAGCAGTACTTC
clone_size: .; v_call: TRBV5-1; d_call: TRBD2; j_call: TRBJ2-7; cdr3_aa: CASSPGGVQGLLGEQYF; cdr3_nt: TGCGCCAGCAGCCCGGGAGGGGTCCAGGGGCTGCTGGGCGAGCAGTACTTC
clone_size: .; v_call: TRBV10-1; d_call: .; j_call: TRBJ2-7; cdr3_aa: CASSASYEQYF; cdr3_nt: TGCGCCAGCAGTGCTTCGTACGAGCAGTACTTC
clone_size: .; v_call: TRBV20-1; d_call: .; j_call: TRBJ2-7; cdr3_aa: CSATIRSEQYF; cdr3_nt: TGCAGTGCCACAATCCGATCCGAGCAGTACTTC
clone_size: .; v_call: TRBV28; d_call: .; j_call: TRBJ2-7; cdr3_aa: CASSQGGTLSYEQYF; cdr3_nt: TGTGCCAGCAGCCAGGGCGGGACCCTCTCCTACGAGCAGTACTTC
clone_size: .; v_call: TRBV7-9; d_call: .; j_call: TRBJ2-7; cdr3_aa: CASSGGSTPISYEQYF; cdr3_nt: TGTGCCAGCAGCGGGGGGTCAACTCCTATCTCCTACGAGCAGTACTTC
clone_size: .; v_call: TRBV28; d_call: .; j_call: TRBJ1-1; cdr3_aa: CASSPPMTMNTEAFF; cdr3_nt: TGTGCCAGCAGTCCTCCCATGACGATGAACACTGAAGCTTTCTTT
clone_size: .; v_call: TRBV2; d_call: TRBD2; j_call: TRBJ2-7; cdr3_aa: CASRRTSDTYEQYF; cdr3_nt: TGTGCCAGCAGGCGGACTAGCGATACCTACGAGCAGTACTTC
clone_size: .; v_call: TRBV10-3; d_call: .; j_call: TRBJ2-1; cdr3_aa: CAISAGPTYNEQFF; cdr3_nt: TGTGCCATCAGTGCGGGCCCGACTTACAATGAGCAGTTCTTC
clone_size: many; v_call: TRBV18; d_call: TRBD2; j_call: TRBJ2-7; cdr3_aa: CASSPSGTSGGYEQYF; cdr3_nt: TGTGCCAGCTCACCATCGGGGACTAGCGGTGGCTACGAGCAGTACTTC
clone_size: once; v_call: TRBV15; d_call: .; j_call: TRBJ1-2; cdr3_aa: CATSSYELGGYTF; cdr3_nt: TGTGCCACCAGCAGTTATGAATTAGGGGGCTACACCTTC
clone_size: .; v_call: TRBV9; d_call: TRBD2; j_call: TRBJ2-5; cdr3_aa: CASSVGSGTQTQYF; cdr3_nt: TGTGCCAGCAGCGTAGGTAGCGGGACGCAGACCCAGTACTTC
clone_size: few; v_call: TRBV5-4; d_call: .; j_call: TRBJ1-1; cdr3_aa: CASSLGNTNTEAFF; cdr3_nt: TGTGCCAGCAGCTTAGGGAACACGAACACTGAAGCTTTCTTT
clone_size: .; v_call: TRBV5-1; d_call: .; j_call: TRBJ2-5; cdr3_aa: CASSPAAYGETQYF; cdr3_nt: TGCGCCAGCAGCCCTGCGGCCTACGGAGAGACCCAGTACTTC
clone_size: once; v_call: TRBV30; d_call: .; j_call: TRBJ2-3; cdr3_aa: CAWSVFGRTTDTQYF; cdr3_nt: TGTGCCTGGAGCGTCTTCGGGCGCACCACAGATACGCAGTATTTT
clone_size: .; v_call: TRBV28; d_call: TRBD2; j_call: TRBJ2-1; cdr3_aa: CASSPPGLAGREQFF; cdr3_nt: TGTGCCAGCAGCCCACCGGGACTAGCGGGACGTGAGCAGTTCTTC
clone_size: .; v_call: TRBV30; d_call: TRBD1; j_call: TRBJ1-1; cdr3_aa: CAWSARDRNTEAFF; cdr3_nt: TGTGCCTGGAGTGCCCGGGACAGAAACACTGAAGCTTTCTTT